The 23 T cell receptor beta chains listed next were all sequenced from one sample in a study of molecular identifiers for immune sequencing clone quantification. From the PCR reads, TCRdb called clonotypes with MiXCR, one entry per CDR3 protein. Among 8,000 to 11,000 distinct CDR3 sequences listed, 15% to 20% were seen once. Sequencing was done on a sample of naive CD8+ T cells from blood, with Jurkat cell RNA spiked in. Specified subset: FACS-sorted CD8+CD4-CCR7+CD45RA+ naive T cells. The receptors were sampled from a human donor in good health. Some libraries in this study had Jurkat cell RNA spiked in.

This clonotype is termed medium-sized (0.01 to 0.1%). The genes are TRBV7-9 and TRBJ1-4; D not certain. V was pared by 5 bases and J by 8 bases, with 21 bases between. This CDR3 spans 16 amino acids. Germline V lookup: CDR1 SEHNR, CDR2 FQNEAQ (reference sequence). The CDR3 loop reads CASSPLLGGPAEKLFF. CDR3 coding DNA: TGTGCCAGCAGCCCCCTGCTCGGCGGCCCGGCGGAAAAACTGTTTTTT.

This clonotype was counted a few times. This chain links TRBV7-6 with TRBJ2-7, with D uncertain. Germline-derived CDR1 and CDR2 are SGHVS and FNYEAQ. V was clipped by 1 base and J by 6 bases, with 10 bases between them. CDR3 size: 13 residues. The CDR3 protein is CASSLEGWGEQYF. CDR3 DNA sequence: TGTGCCAGCAGCTTAGAGGGCTGGGGCGAGCAGTACTTC.

With regard to this clonotype: Given a much more abundant clone one base away, this may be a read error. This chain connects TRBV20-1 to TRBJ2-2, with a tentative D call TRBD2 (6 bases). The CDR3 length is 13 residues. CDR1 is DFQATT, CDR2 SNEGSKA, per germline (reference sequence). The CDR3 DNA sequence: TGCAGTGCTAGAGGTGAAAACACCGGGGGGCTGTTTTTT. Its protein product is CSARGENTGGLFF.

This clonotype qualifies as medium-sized. The chain combines TRBV6-1 with TRBJ1-5; tentatively, D is TRBD1 (5 bases). Germline lookup yields CDR1 MNHNS and CDR2 SASEGT. The ends were cut back, 3 bases at V and 7 bases at J, with 19 bases in the middle. This CDR3 is 16 amino acids long. The CDR3 is CASSEFGRAGRQPQHF. For the CDR3, the DNA is TGTGCCAGCAGTGAGTTTGGCAGGGCGGGAAGGCAGCCCCAGCATTTT.

This clonotype was seen a few times. The genes are TRBV9 and TRBJ1-1; TRBD1 is a possible D gene (5 bases). V lost 4 bases and J 6 bases, leaving 19 bases between the germline ends. Germline V lookup: CDR1 SGDLS, CDR2 YYNGEE. The CDR3 extends over 15 amino acids. The CDR3 loop reads CASSPLAGTHPEAFF. CDR3 in DNA: TGTGCCAGCAGCCCCTTGGCAGGGACCCATCCTGAAGCTTTCTTT.

Concerning this clonotype itself: A much larger clone differs by one base, so this may be a read error. The chain joins TRBV25-1 to TRBJ2-1; 10 bases line up with TRBD1. Trimming took 8 bases from V and 2 from J; bases not matched to a gene: 6. The CDR3 runs 15 residues. Germline lookup yields CDR1 MGHDK and CDR2 SYGVNS. The CDR3 region is CASGPGTGAYNEQFF. In DNA, the CDR3 is TGTGCCAGCGGTCCCGGGACAGGGGCCTACAATGAGCAGTTCTTC. The full variable domain, its missing parts supplied by reference TRBV25-1 and TRBJ2-1, is EADIYQTPRYLVIGTGKKITLECSQTMGHDKMYWYQQDPGMELHLIHYSYGVNSTEKGDLSSESTVSRIRTEHFPLTLESARPSHTSQYLCASGPGTGAYNEQFFGPGTRLTVL.

The V and J genes are TRBV2 and TRBJ2-7, with TRBD2 identical over 7 bases. CDR3 length equals 15 residues. The ends lost 6 bases at V and 1 base at J; junction bases unmatched: 9. Germline V gene lookup returns CDR1 SNHLY and CDR2 FYNNEI. The CDR3 DNA follows: TGTGCCAGCAGGTATGCTAGCGGCGCGTCCTACGAGCAGTACTTC. Its translation: CASRYASGASYEQYF.

Comments on this clonotype: This may be a read error: a much more frequent sequence differs by one nucleotide. This rearrangement joins TRBV20-1 to TRBJ1-6; perhaps TRBD1 as D (6 bases). Germline CDR1 and CDR2: DFQATT and SNEGSKA (reference sequence). Trimming pared 4 bases from V and 7 bases from J, leaving 14 bases between. CDR3 length equals 14 residues. The CDR3 nucleotides are TGCAGTGCTACGGACAGCCGCTTCAATTCACCCCTCCACTTT. Translating gives CSATDSRFNSPLHF.

This clonotype was counted a few times. The J gene is TRBJ2-1, the V gene TRBV7-6; 9 bases map to TRBD2. The V gene end was trimmed by 4 bases and the J gene end by 1 base; junction bases not matched to a gene: 8. The germline V gene encodes CDR1 SGHVS and CDR2 FNYEAQ. The CDR3 covers 17 residues. CDR3 sequence: CASSSFSGSSSYNEQFF. In DNA, the CDR3 is TGTGCCAGCAGCTCCTTTAGCGGGAGTTCGTCCTACAATGAGCAGTTCTTC.

This clonotype is termed medium-sized (0.01 to 0.1%). This chain joins TRBV7-2 and TRBJ2-1; D possibly corresponds to TRBD1 (6 bases). From germline, CDR1 is SGHTA and CDR2 FQGNSA. The V and J ends lost 3 bases and 8 bases respectively, with 11 bases between them. The CDR3 runs 13 residues. The DNA for the CDR3 is TGTGCCAGCAGCTTTCCTAACAGGGATGAGCAGTTCTTC. Translation: CASSFPNRDEQFF.

In its sample, this clonotype ranks as medium-sized (0.01 to 0.1%). This chain connects TRBV5-4 to TRBJ2-3; D tentatively reads TRBD1 or TRBD2 (5 bases each). Germline V gene sequence: CDR1 SGHNT, CDR2 YYREEE (reference sequence). CDR3 length equals 17 residues. V was pared by 0 bases and J by 0 bases, with 14 bases between. CDR3 loop: CASSLAGAPPSTDTQYF. As DNA, the CDR3 is TGTGCCAGCAGCTTGGCCGGGGCCCCCCCTAGCACAGATACGCAGTATTTT.

This clonotype is deemed medium-sized. One junction end disagrees with the germline gene, perhaps due to a read error. The chain links TRBV20-1 to TRBJ2-1; D may be TRBD2 (6 bases). CDR3 length: 16 amino acids. Germline V gene sequence: CDR1 DFQATT, CDR2 SNEGSKA (reference sequence). CDR3 amino acids: CSAREGTGTLVHEQFF. DNA of the CDR3: TGCAGTGCCAGAGAAGGGACTGGCACTTTGGTCCATGAGCAGTTCTTC.

This clonotype is medium-sized (0.01 to 0.1%). The chain recombines TRBV28 with TRBJ2-5, with 16 bases that match TRBD2. Germline V gene lookup returns CDR1 MDHEN and CDR2 SYDVKM. Losses at the gene ends were 2 bases for V and 2 bases for J; bases not matched to a gene: 5. There are 18 residues in the CDR3. This CDR3 is CASSLGTSGREWQETQYF. CDR3 nucleotide sequence: TGTGCCAGCAGTTTAGGGACTAGCGGGAGGGAGTGGCAAGAGACCCAGTACTTC.

By proportion, this clonotype is medium-sized. CDR3 in amino acids: CASSQVSGGEQYF. The CDR3 DNA reads TGTGCCAGCAGCCAAGTGAGCGGGGGGGAGCAGTACTTC. The chain carries TRBV4-2 and TRBJ2-7; 9 bases align to TRBD2. The CDR3 spans 13 residues. Germline V gene sequence: CDR1 LGHNA, CDR2 YNFKEQ. Trimming at V came to 1 base and at J to 7 bases, leaving 2 bases not matched to a gene.

By its share, this clonotype is medium-sized (0.01 to 0.1%). The J gene is TRBJ2-3, the V gene TRBV4-3; D is unresolved. This CDR3 spans 14 amino acids. CDR1 LGHNA and CDR2 YSLEER come from the germline V gene. Trimming left V 1 base short and J 3 bases short, with 8 bases between. CDR3 in DNA: TGCGCCAGCAGCCAAGGGGGTCGTACAGATACGCAGTATTTT. Protein: CASSQGGRTDTQYF.

This clonotype is labeled as medium-sized. The V call is TRBV13, the J call TRBJ1-1; D gene ambiguous. This CDR3 has 17 amino acids. Germline CDR1 is PRHDT and CDR2 is FYEKMQ (reference sequence). V shed 1 base and J shed 1 base, with 16 bases lying between them. The CDR3 protein is CASSLDRDFRRNTEAFF. Written as DNA, the CDR3 is TGTGCCAGCAGCTTAGACCGAGACTTTAGGCGGAACACTGAAGCTTTCTTT.

A note on this clonotype: Since a much larger clone is just one base distant, this may be a read error. The chain employs TRBV14 and TRBJ2-3; D unresolved. This CDR3 comprises 16 residues. Germline loops: CDR1 SGHDN, CDR2 FVKESK. Trimming took 4 bases from V and 5 from J, leaving 19 bases between them. In nucleotides, the CDR3 is TGTGCCAGCAGCCGGGAACTGGTTAGATGGATAGATACGCAGTATTTT. It encodes CASSRELVRWIDTQYF.

The chain couples TRBV15 to TRBJ2-5, with D perhaps TRBD2 (6 bases). Between the trimmed V and J ends, which lost 3 bases and 5 bases, there was a span of 16 bases. Per the germline V gene, CDR1 is LNHNV and CDR2 is YYDKDF (reference sequence). This CDR3 region has 15 residues. The CDR3 nucleotides are TGTGCCACCAGCAGGGCGCTCGGAGGGCTTGAGACCCAGTACTTC. Translated, it gives CATSRALGGLETQYF.

Ten or more counts support this clonotype. V usage is TRBV11-3 and J usage is TRBJ2-1; 7 nucleotides align to TRBD2. The V gene end was trimmed by 2 bases and the J gene end by 9 bases; junction bases not matched to a gene: 10. The CDR3 spans 15 residues. The germline CDR1 and CDR2 sequences are SGHNT and YENEEA. CDR3 sequence: CASSLTRTSFGEQFF. CDR3 sequence (DNA): TGTGCCAGCAGCTTAACCCGGACTAGTTTCGGTGAGCAGTTCTTC.

The chain is built from TRBV10-3 and TRBJ2-1; D is undetermined. V lost 2 bases and J lost 15, with 14 bases in between. The germline gives CDR1 ENHRY, CDR2 SYGVKD. The CDR3 is 12 residues long. CDR3 sequence (DNA): TGTGCCATCAGTGAGGGGCTAGAGTTGGGGTTCTTC. It codes for CAISEGLELGFF.

There are many counts of this clonotype. The chain is built from TRBV6-2 or TRBV6-3 and TRBJ2-7, with TRBD1 matching 9 bases. The trim removed 0 bases at V and 5 bases at J, leaving 5 bases unmatched. The germline gives CDR1 MNHEY, CDR2 SVGEGT. The CDR3 is 15 residues long. In nucleotides, the CDR3 is TGTGCCAGCAGTTACTCCGGGACAGGGTACCACGAGCAGTACTTC. Translating it yields CASSYSGTGYHEQYF.

This clonotype is medium-sized within its sample. The chain combines TRBV6-2 or TRBV6-3 with TRBJ2-3, with TRBD2 matching over 10 bases. V gave up 7 bases and J gave up 2 bases; unmatched junction bases: 3. The CDR3 is 14 amino acids. Germline lookup yields CDR1 MNHEY and CDR2 SVGEGT. CDR3 loop: CASILAGNTDTQYF. DNA of the CDR3: TGTGCCAGCATACTAGCGGGAAACACAGATACGCAGTATTTT.

This clonotype was detected ten times or more. V gene TRBV13 combines with J gene TRBJ2-5, with 7 bases matching TRBD2. CDR1 and CDR2 from the germline V gene are PRHDT and FYEKMQ (reference sequence). The CDR3 covers 16 residues. J gave up 2 bases and V 4 bases, and 10 bases lay outside the gene matches. The CDR3 is CASSSGERELQETQYF. The DNA of the CDR3 is TGTGCCAGCAGCTCCGGGGAGCGGGAATTACAAGAGACCCAGTACTTC.